This TCR beta chain was identified in a study of cytomegalovirus exposure and HLA in healthy donors. The overall study: There were just under 400 genotyped donors. Of these, 81% fell in the genetic ancestry cluster associated with self-reported Caucasian donors.

Each donor was healthy, and each was a bone marrow donor. This donor's record omits CMV serostatus. PCR was performed using 60 Vbeta and 13 Jbeta primers. Assay used: immunoSEQ multiplex PCR; TCRdb lists only in-frame clones, some missing. This repertoire shows about 43,000 clones, over 55% found once; its top ten account for approximately 8.4%. Concerning this clone itself: Its specificity is not known.

Findings and limits, study-wide: Presence/absence analyses assumed roughly uniform sequencing depth across donors.

Germline V gives CDR1 SNHLY, CDR2 FYNNEI. The V end lost 4 bases, the J end lost 7 bases, and 17 bases lay between the germline ends. This CDR3 has 15 amino acids. The receptor was isolated from a human donor in good health. The rearrangement joins TRBV2 to TRBJ1-5, with a possible D match to TRBD1 (5 bases). Material: PBMCs. The CDR3, as DNA: TGTGCCAGCAGTGCAGGGCTCGGACCAGTACAGCCCCAGCATTTT. As protein: CASSAGLGPVQPQHF.